These 6 T cell receptor beta chains came from one sample sequenced in a study of siplizumab effects on memory and regulatory T cells (dated by TCRdb to about 2019). Libraries were made using the immunoSEQ multiplex PCR assay. Entries here come from immuneACCESS through TCRdb and include only in-frame sequences with V and J called. Some clones fail to appear in such tables; in the studies checked, an unresolved V gene covers under half of the shortfall, and the cause of the remainder is unknown. The sample table holds tens of thousands of clones, of which more than 85% were seen once. 35% to 45% of the sample is held by the ten biggest clonotypes. Sample: CD8+ T cells sorted from blood. These TCRs come from a human donor in good health.

In this sample, this clone turned up a few times. This chain uses TRBV7-9 with TRBJ1-2, with D tentatively TRBD1 (6 bases). The germline CDR1 and CDR2 sequences are SEHNR and FQNEAQ (reference sequence). Deletions cut 5 bases from V and 4 bases from J, with 11 bases between. The CDR3 extends over 13 amino acids. CDR3 nucleotide sequence: TGTGCCAGCAGCCCACAGGGTATCTATGGCTACACCTTC. This encodes CASSPQGIYGYTF.

This sequence joins TRBV6-5 and TRBJ2-7; D may correspond to TRBD1 or TRBD2 (6 bases each). The CDR3 contains 14 residues. Germline V gene sequence: CDR1 MNHEY, CDR2 SVGAGI. The germline V and J ends were trimmed by 5 bases and 6 bases, with 17 bases remaining between them. The CDR3 bases are TGTGCCAGCAGTCAACGGACGGGGGCGAGCGAGCAGTACTTC. It is translated as CASSQRTGASEQYF.

Details on this clone: Other DNA sequences from this sample encode an identical CDR3 as well. V and J are TRBV7-9 and TRBJ2-3; 11 positions match TRBD2. The J segment lost 0 bases and the V segment lost 5 bases, leaving 4 bases of the junction unmatched. The CDR3 consists of 16 residues. Looked up from germline, CDR1 is SEHNR and CDR2 is FQNEAQ (reference sequence). CDR3: CASSPGTSGSTDTQYF. The CDR3 DNA reads TGTGCCAGCAGCCCCGGGACTAGCGGAAGCACAGATACGCAGTATTTT.

V is TRBV27 and J is TRBJ1-4; TRBD1 matches 7 bases. The CDR3 consists of 15 residues. V dropped 6 bases and J dropped 1; count of bases not matched to a gene: 5. From germline, CDR1 is MNHEY and CDR2 SMNVEV (reference sequence). CDR3 region: CASSVAGGTNEKLFF. For the CDR3, the DNA is TGTGCCAGCAGCGTGGCAGGGGGAACTAATGAAAAACTGTTTTTT. The variable domain in full, with the rest retrieved from reference TRBV27 and TRBJ1-4, is EAQVTQNPRYLITVTGKKLTVTCSQNMNHEYMSWYRQDPGLGLRQIYYSMNVEVTDKGDVPEGYKVSRKEKRNFPLILESPSPNQTSLYFCASSVAGGTNEKLFFGSGTQLSVL.

CDR3 bases: TGTGCCAGCAAAGGACATCTTAATCAGCCCCAGCATTTT. Its translation is CASKGHLNQPQHF. V usage is TRBV25-1 and J usage is TRBJ1-5; perhaps TRBD1 as D (5 bases). Trimming pared 7 bases from V and 4 bases from J, leaving 11 bases between. The CDR3 has 13 amino acids. Germline loops: CDR1 MGHDK, CDR2 SYGVNS.

This clone occurred once. As DNA, the CDR3 is TGTGCCAGCAGCCAAGATGGAGTGAACACTGAAGCTTTCTTT. Protein: CASSQDGVNTEAFF. V and J are TRBV4-2 and TRBJ1-1; D is undetermined. Looked up from germline, CDR1 is LGHNA and CDR2 is YNFKEQ. The V gene lost 0 bases and the J gene lost 0 bases, with 5 bases spanning the gap. The length of the CDR3 is 14 residues.